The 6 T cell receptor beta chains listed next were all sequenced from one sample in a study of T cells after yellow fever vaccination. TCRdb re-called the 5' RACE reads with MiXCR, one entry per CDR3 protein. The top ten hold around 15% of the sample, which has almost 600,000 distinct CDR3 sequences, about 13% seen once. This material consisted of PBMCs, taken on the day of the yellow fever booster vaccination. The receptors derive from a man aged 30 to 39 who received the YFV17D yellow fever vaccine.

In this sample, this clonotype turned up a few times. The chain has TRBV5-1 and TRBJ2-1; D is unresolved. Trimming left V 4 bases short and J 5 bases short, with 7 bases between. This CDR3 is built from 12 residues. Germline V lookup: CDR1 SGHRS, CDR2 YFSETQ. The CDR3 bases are TGCGCCAGCAGCCCTTGGAACAATGAGCAGTTCTTC. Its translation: CASSPWNNEQFF.

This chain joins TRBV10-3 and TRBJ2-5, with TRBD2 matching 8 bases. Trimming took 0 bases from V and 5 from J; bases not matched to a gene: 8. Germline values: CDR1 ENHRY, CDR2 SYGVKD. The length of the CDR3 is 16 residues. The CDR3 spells CAISESVTSGRETQYF. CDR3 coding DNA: TGTGCCATCAGTGAGTCGGTTACTAGCGGACGGGAGACCCAGTACTTC.

The CDR3 loop is CSVTPLAGGIDTQYF. CDR3 coding DNA: TGCAGCGTCACCCCCCTAGCGGGAGGTATAGATACGCAGTATTTT. The rearrangement joins TRBV29-1 to TRBJ2-3; 11 bases are shared with TRBD2. V trimming: 6 bases; J trimming: 5 bases; junction bases outside the gene matches: 10. Per germline, CDR1 SQVTM and CDR2 ANQGSEA. CDR3 length equals 15 residues.

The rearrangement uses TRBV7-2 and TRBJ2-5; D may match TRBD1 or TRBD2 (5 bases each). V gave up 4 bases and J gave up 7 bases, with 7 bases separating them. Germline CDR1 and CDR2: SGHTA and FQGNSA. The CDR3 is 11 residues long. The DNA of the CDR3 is TGTGCCAGCAGCTCTGGGGGGACCCAGTACTTC. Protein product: CASSSGGTQYF.

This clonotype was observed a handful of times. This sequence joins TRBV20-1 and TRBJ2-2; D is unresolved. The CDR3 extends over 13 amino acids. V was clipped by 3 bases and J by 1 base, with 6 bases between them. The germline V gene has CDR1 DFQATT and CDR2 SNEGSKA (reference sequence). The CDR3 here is CSARGLNTGELFF. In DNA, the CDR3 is TGCAGTGCTAGGGGTTTGAACACCGGGGAGCTGTTTTTT.

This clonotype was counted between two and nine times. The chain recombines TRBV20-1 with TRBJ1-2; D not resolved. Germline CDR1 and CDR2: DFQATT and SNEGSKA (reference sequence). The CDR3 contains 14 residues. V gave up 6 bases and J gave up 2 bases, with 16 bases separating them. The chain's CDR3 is CSALLTDGNYGYTF. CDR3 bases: TGCAGTGCACTCCTTACGGACGGGAACTATGGCTACACCTTC.